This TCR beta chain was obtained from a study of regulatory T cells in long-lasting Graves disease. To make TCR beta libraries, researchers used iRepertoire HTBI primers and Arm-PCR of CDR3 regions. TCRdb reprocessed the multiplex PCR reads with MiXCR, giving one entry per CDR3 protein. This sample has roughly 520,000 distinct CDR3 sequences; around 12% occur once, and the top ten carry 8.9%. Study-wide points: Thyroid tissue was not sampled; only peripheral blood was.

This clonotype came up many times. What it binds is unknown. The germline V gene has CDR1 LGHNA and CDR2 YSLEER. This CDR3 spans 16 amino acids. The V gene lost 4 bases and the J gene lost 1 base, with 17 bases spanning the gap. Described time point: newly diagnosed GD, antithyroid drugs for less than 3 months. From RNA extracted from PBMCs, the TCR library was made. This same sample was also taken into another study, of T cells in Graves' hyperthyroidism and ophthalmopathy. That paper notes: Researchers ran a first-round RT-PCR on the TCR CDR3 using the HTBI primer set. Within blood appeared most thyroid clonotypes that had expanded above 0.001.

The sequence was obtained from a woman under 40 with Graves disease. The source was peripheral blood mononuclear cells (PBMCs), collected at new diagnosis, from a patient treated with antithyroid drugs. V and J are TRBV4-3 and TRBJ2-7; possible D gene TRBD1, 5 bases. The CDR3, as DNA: TGCGCCAGCAGCCGGAATTTGAACAGGCCGTCCTACGAGCAGTACTTC. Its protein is CASSRNLNRPSYEQYF.